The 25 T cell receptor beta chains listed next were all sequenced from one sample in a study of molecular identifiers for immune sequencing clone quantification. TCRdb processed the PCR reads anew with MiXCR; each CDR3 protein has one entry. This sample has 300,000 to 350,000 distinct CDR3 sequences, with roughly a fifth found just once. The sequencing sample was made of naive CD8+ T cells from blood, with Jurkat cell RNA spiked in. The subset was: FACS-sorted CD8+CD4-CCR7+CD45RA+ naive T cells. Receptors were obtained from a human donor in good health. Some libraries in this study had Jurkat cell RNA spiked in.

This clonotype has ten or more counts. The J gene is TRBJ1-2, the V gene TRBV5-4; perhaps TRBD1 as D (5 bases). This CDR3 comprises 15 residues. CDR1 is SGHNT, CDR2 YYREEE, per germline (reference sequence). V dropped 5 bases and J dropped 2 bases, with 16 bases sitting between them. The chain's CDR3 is CASSFGHKLNYGYTF. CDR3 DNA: TGTGCCAGCAGTTTTGGACATAAGCTAAACTATGGCTACACCTTC.

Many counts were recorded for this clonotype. The CDR3 spells CATSKTGAQAGELFF. The CDR3 DNA reads as TGTGCCACCAGTAAAACGGGGGCTCAGGCCGGGGAGCTGTTTTTT. The gene calls are TRBV24-1 and TRBJ2-2; TRBD1 or TRBD2 may be the D gene (6 bases each). The germline V gene encodes CDR1 KGHDR and CDR2 SFDVKD. The ends were cut back, 6 bases at V and 6 bases at J, with 16 bases in the middle. CDR3 length: 15 residues.

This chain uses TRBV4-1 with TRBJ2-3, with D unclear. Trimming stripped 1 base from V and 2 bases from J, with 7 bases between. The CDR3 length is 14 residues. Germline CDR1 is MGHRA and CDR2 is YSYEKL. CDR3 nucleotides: TGCGCCAGCAGCCAAGGGAGTAACACAGATACGCAGTATTTT. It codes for CASSQGSNTDTQYF.

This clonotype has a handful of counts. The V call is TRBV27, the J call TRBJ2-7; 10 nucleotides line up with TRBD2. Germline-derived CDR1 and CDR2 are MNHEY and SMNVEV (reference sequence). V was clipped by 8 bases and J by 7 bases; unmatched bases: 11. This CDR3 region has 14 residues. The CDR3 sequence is CASGPGLAFVEQYF. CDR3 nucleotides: TGTGCCAGCGGACCGGGACTAGCGTTTGTTGAGCAGTACTTC.

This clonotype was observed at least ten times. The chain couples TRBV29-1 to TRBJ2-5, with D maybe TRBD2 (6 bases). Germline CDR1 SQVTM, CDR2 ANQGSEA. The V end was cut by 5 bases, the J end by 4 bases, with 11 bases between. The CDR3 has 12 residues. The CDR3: CSVLGLGETQYF. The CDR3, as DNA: TGCAGCGTTTTGGGACTTGGAGAGACCCAGTACTTC. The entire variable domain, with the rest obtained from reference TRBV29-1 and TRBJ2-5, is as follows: SAVISQKPSRDICQRGTSLTIQCQVDSQVTMMFWYRQQPGQSLTLIATANQGSEATYESGFVIDKFPISRPNLTFSTLTVSNMSPEDSSIYLCSVLGLGETQYFGPGTRLLVL.

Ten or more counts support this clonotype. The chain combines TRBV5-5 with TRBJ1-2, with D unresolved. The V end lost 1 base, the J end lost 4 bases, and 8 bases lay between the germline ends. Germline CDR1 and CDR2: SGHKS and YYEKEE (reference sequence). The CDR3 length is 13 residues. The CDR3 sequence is CASSLSSLYGYTF. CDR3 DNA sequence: TGTGCCAGCAGCTTGTCATCTCTCTATGGCTACACCTTC.

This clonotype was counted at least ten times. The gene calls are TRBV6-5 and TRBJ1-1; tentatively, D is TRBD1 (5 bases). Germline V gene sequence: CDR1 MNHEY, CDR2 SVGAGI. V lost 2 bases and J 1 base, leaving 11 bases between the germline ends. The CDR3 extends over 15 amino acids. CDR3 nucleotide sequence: TGTGCCAGCAGTTACAGGGGAGAACCGAACACTGAAGCTTTCTTT. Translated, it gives CASSYRGEPNTEAFF.

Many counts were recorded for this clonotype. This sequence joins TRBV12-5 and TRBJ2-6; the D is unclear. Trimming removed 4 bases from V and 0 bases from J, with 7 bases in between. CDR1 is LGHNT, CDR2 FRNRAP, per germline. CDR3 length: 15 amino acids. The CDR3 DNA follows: TGTGCTAGTGGTTCAACCTACTCTGGGGCCAACGTCCTGACTTTC. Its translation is CASGSTYSGANVLTF.

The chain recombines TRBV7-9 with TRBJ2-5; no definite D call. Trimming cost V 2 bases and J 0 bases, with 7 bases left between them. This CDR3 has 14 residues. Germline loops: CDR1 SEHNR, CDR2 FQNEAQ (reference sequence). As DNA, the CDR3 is TGTGCCAGCAGCTTATCGCTATACCAAGAGACCCAGTACTTC. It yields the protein CASSLSLYQETQYF. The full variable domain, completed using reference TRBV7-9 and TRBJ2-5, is DTGVSQNPRHKITKRGQNVTFRCDPISEHNRLYWYRQTLGQGPEFLTYFQNEAQLEKSRLLSDRFSAERPKGSFSTLEIQRTEQGDSAMYLCASSLSLYQETQYFGPGTRLLVL.

CDR3 protein: CSVEDRSSYNEQFF. For the CDR3, the DNA is TGCAGCGTTGAAGACAGGAGCTCCTACAATGAGCAGTTCTTC. This chain uses TRBV29-1 with TRBJ2-1; unclear D gene. The CDR3 loop spans 14 amino acids. The V end was cut by 0 bases, the J end by 0 bases, with 6 bases between. Germline V gives CDR1 SQVTM, CDR2 ANQGSEA.

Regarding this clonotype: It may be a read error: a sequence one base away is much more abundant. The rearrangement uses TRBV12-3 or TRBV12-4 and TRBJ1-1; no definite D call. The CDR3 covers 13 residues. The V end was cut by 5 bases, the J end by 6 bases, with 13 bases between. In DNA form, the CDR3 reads TGTGCCAGCAGTGTTGGGCTGGCAGCTGAAGCTTTCTTT. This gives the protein CASSVGLAAEAFF.

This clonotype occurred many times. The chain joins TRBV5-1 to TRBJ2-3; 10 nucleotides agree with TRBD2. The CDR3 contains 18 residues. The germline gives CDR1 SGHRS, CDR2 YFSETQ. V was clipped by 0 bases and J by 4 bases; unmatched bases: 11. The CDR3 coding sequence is TGCGCCAGCAGCTTGGAAATCCGGGCTAGCGGGGGATCAGATACGCAGTATTTT. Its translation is CASSLEIRASGGSDTQYF. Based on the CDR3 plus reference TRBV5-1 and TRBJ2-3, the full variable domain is KAGVTQTPRYLIKTRGQQVTLSCSPISGHRSVSWYQQTPGQGLQFLFEYFSETQRNKGNFPGRFSGRQFSNSRSEMNVSTLELGDSALYLCASSLEIRASGGSDTQYFGPGTRLTVL.

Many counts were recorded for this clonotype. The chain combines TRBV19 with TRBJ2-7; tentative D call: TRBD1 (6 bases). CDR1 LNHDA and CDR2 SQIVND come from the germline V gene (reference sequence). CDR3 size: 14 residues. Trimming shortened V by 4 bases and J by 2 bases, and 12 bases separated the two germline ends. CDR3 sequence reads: CASSKQGSAYEQYF. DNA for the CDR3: TGTGCCAGTAGTAAACAGGGTTCGGCCTACGAGCAGTACTTC.

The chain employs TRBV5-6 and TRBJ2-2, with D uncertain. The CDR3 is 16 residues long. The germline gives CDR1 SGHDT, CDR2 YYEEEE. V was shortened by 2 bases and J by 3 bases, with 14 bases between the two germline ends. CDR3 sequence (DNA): TGTGCCAGCAGCTTAAGTTTGGCACGAGACACCGGGGAGCTGTTTTTT. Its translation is CASSLSLARDTGELFF.

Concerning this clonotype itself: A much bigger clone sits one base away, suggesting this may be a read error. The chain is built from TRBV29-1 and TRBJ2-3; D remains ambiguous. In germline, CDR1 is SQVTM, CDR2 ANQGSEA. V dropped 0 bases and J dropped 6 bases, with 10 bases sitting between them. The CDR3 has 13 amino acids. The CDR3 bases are TGCAGCGTTGAAGATCTGAGCTTGGATACGCAGTATTTT. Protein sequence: CSVEDLSLDTQYF.

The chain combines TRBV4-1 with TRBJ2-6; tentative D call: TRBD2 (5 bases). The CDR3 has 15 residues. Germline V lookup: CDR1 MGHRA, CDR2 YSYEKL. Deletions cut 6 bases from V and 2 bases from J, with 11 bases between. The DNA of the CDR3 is TGCGCCAGCAGGACGGACTTGACTGGGGCCAACGTCCTGACTTTC. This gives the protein CASRTDLTGANVLTF.

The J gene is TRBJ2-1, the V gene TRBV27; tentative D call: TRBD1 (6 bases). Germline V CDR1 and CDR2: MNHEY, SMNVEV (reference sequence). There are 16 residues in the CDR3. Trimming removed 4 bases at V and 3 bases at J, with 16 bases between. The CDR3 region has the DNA TGTGCCAGCAGTTCCCGGGGCAGGGGCATCTACAATGAGCAGTTCTTC. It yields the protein CASSSRGRGIYNEQFF.

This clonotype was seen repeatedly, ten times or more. CDR3 nucleotide sequence: TGTGCCAGCAGCTTTTCAGCGGGAGGAAATGAGCAGTTCTTC. Protein sequence: CASSFSAGGNEQFF. The J gene is TRBJ2-1, the V gene TRBV5-4; 9 bases align to TRBD2. Germline V gene data show CDR1 as SGHNT and CDR2 as YYREEE (reference sequence). The V segment lost 2 bases and the J segment 7 bases; nucleotides outside the gene matches: 4. CDR3 length equals 14 residues.

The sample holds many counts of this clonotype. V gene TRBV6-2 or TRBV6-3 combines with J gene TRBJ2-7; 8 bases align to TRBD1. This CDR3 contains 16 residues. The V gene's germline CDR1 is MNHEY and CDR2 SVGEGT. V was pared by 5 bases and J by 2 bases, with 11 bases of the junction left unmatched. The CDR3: CASSARQGIFTYEQYF. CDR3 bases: TGTGCCAGCAGTGCCCGACAGGGGATTTTCACCTACGAGCAGTACTTC.

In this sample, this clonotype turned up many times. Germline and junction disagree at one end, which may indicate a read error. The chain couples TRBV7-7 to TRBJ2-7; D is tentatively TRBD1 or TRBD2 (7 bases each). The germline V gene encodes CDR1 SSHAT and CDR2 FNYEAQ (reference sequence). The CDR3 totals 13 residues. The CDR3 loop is CASSQTGEGQQYF. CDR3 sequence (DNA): TGTGCTAGCAGCCAAACAGGGGAGGGGCAGCAGTACTTC.

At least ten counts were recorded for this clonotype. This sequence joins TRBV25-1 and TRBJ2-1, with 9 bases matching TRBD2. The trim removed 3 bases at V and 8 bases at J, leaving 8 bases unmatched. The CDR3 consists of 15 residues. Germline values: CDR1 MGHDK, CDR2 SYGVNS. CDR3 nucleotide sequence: TGTGCCAGCAGTGACCTTAGCGGGAGTGGCGATGAGCAGTTCTTC. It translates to CASSDLSGSGDEQFF.

The CDR3 is CASCSNLPTSGGGDTQYF. In nucleotides, the CDR3 is TGTGCCAGCTGCTCCAACCTCCCAACTAGCGGGGGAGGGGATACGCAGTATTTT. The rearrangement joins TRBV7-9 to TRBJ2-3; 11 bases map to TRBD2. The germline V gene encodes CDR1 SEHNR and CDR2 FQNEAQ (reference sequence). The V gene end was trimmed by 8 bases and the J gene end by 6 bases; junction bases not matched to a gene: 19. The CDR3 loop spans 18 amino acids.

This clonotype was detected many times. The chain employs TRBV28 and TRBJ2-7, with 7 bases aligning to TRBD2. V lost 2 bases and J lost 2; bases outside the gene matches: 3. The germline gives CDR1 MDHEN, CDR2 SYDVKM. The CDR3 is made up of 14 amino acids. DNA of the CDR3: TGTGCCAGCAGTTTAAGCGCGGGGGCCTACGAGCAGTACTTC. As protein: CASSLSAGAYEQYF.

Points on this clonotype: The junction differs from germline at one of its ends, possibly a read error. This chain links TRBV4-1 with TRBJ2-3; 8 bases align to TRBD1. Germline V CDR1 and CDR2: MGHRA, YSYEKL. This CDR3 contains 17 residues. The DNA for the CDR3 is TGCGTCAGCAGCCTACCGGGACAGGCATTTAGTGCAGATACGCAGTATTTT. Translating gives CVSSLPGQAFSADTQYF.

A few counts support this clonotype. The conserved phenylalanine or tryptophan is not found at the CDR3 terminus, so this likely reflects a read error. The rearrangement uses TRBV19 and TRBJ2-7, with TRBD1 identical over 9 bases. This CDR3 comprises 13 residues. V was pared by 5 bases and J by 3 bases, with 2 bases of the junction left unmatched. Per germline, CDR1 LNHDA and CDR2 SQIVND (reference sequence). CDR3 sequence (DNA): TGTGCCAGTAGTTTGGGACAGGGCTACGAGCAGTACCTC. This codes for CASSLGQGYEQYL.